This T cell receptor (beta chain) is from a study of beta chain features in type 1 diabetes. Study-wide results and limits: Whether TCRB rearrangement is influenced by HLA type went unresolved here. Cells with high TCR expression could be over-represented when cDNA is sequenced.

The CDR3 runs 15 residues. The V segment lost 2 bases and the J segment 4 bases; nucleotides outside the gene matches: 5. Germline CDR1 is KGHSH and CDR2 is LQKENI. Expressed TCRB transcripts were sequenced because the entire RNA isolate underwent reverse transcription. The data were produced by immunoSEQ multiplex PCR, yet TCRdb's version contains in-frame clones alone and is incomplete. The sample includes some 270,000 clones, roughly 15% of them seen just once. Notes on this clone: Its cognate antigen is unknown.

The clonotype originates from a woman in her thirties or forties in good health. The rearrangement joins TRBV18 to TRBJ1-1; the match to TRBD1 covers 9 bases. The sequenced material came from naive CD4+ T cells from blood. In nucleotides, the CDR3 is TGTGCCAGCTCACCATGGGACAGGGAGGGCACTGAAGCTTTCTTT. Translating gives CASSPWDREGTEAFF.